The T cell receptor beta chain described here comes from a study of post-analysis software for immune sequencing data. cDNA libraries of TCR beta carried unique molecular identifiers. TCRdb re-called the PCR reads through MiXCR, storing one row per CDR3 protein. The data contain roughly 410,000 distinct CDR3 sequences, around 33% of them singletons. This clonotype was found many times. The target antigen is unknown. J gave up 6 bases and V 9 bases, and 6 bases lay outside the gene matches. The CDR3 is 14 residues long. Looked up from germline, CDR1 is MNHNS and CDR2 is SASEGT. Findings and limits, study-wide: When patients were compared with controls, five TRBV segments were more frequent, TRBV5-6, TRBV5-1 and TRBV20-1 among them.

The genes are TRBV6-1 and TRBJ1-4; 11 bases line up with TRBD1. This clonotype was sampled from a girl under 18 with multiple sclerosis. The sequencing sample was made of blood. CDR3 bases: TGTGCCAGTGACCTGGGACAGGGGGATGAAAAACTGTTTTTT. Translating gives CASDLGQGDEKLFF.